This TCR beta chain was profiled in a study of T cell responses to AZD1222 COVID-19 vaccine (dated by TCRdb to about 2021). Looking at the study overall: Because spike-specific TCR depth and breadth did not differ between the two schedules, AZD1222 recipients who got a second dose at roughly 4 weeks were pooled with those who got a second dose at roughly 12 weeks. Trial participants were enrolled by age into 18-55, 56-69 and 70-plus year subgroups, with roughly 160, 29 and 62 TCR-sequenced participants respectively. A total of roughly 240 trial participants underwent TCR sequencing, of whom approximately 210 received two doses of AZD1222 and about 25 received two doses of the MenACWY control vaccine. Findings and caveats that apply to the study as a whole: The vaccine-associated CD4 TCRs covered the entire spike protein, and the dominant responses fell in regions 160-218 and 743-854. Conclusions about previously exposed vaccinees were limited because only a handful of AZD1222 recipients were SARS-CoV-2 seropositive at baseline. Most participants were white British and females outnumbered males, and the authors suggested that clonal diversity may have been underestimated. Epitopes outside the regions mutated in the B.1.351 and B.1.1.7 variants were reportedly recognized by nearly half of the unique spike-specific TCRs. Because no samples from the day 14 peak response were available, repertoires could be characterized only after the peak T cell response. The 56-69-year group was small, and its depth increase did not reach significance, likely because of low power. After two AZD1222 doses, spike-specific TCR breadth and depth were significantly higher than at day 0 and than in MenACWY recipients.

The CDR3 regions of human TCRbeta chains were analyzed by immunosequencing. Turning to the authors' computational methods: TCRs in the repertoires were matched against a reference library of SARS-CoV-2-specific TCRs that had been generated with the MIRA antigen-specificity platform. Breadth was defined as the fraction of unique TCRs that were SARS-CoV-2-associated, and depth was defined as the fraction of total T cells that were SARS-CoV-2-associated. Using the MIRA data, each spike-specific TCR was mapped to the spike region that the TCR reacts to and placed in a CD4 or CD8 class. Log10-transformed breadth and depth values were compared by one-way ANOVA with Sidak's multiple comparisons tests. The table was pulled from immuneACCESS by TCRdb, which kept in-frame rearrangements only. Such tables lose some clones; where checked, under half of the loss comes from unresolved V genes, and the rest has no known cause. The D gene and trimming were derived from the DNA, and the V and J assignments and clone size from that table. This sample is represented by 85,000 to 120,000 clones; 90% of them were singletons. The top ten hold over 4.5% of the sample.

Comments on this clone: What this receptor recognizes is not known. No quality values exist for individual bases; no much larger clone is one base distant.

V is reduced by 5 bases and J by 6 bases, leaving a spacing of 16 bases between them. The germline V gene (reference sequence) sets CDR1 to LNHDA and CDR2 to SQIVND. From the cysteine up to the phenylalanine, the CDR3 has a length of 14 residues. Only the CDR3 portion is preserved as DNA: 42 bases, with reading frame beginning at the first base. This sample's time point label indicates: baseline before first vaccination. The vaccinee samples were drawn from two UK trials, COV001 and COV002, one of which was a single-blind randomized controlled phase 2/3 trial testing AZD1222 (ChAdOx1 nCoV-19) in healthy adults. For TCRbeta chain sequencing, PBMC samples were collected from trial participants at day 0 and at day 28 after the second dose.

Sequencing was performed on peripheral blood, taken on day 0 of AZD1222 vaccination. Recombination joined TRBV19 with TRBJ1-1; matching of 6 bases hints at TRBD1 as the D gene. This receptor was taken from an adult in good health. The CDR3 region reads CASSEGGRVAEAFF. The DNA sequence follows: TGTGCCAGTAGTGAGGGGGGAAGAGTCGCTGAAGCTTTCTTT.